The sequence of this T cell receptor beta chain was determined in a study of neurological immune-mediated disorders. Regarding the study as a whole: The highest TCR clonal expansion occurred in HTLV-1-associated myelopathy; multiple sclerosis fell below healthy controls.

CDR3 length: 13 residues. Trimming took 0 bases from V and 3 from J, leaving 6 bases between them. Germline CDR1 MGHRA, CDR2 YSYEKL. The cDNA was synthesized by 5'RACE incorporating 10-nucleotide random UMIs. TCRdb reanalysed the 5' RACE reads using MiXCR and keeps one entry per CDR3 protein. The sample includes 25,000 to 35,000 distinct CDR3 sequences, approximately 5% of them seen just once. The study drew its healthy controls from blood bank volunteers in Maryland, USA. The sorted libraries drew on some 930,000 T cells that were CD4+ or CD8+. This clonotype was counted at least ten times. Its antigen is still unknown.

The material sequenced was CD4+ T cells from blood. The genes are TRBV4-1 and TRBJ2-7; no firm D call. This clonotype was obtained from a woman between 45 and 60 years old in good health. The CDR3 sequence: CASSQDRHYEQYF. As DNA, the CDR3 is TGCGCCAGCAGCCAAGACCGTCACTACGAGCAGTACTTC.